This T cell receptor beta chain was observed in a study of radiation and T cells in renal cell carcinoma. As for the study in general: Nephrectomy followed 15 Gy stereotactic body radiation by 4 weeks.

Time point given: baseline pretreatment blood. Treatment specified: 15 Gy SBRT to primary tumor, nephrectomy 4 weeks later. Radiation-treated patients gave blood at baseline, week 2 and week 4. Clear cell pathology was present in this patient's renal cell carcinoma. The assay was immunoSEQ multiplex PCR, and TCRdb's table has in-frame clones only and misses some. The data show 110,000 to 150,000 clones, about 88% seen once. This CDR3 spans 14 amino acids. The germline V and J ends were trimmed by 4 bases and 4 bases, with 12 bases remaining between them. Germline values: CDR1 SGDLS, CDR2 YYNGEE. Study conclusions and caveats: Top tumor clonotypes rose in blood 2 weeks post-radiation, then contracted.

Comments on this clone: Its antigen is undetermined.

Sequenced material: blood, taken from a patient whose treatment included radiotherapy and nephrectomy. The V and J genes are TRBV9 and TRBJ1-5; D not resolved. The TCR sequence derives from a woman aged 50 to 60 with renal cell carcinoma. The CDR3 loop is CASSRMIRNQPQHF. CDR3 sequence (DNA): TGTGCCAGCAGCAGGATGATAAGGAATCAGCCCCAGCATTTT.